The 27 T cell receptor beta chains below all came from one sample that was sequenced in a study of shared clonotypes between healthy human individuals. The protocol was immunoSEQ multiplex PCR, while the TCRdb copy is restricted to in-frame clones and leaves out a portion. The repertoire holds over a million clones, approximately 98.5% seen once, with approximately 0.4% in the top ten. Sequenced: naive CD4+ T cells sorted from blood. Subset in this sample: CD45RA+ positively selected. Receptor source: a man aged 30-40 years in good health.

The J gene is TRBJ2-1, the V gene TRBV5-1; D ambiguous. CDR1 and CDR2 (germline): SGHRS, YFSETQ. The V and J ends lost 0 bases and 4 bases respectively, with 20 bases between them. The CDR3 has 18 residues. In nucleotides, the CDR3 is TGCGCCAGCAGCTTGGTAGCCCCCGGAGTATTGAGTTACAATGAGCAGTTCTTC. This gives the protein CASSLVAPGVLSYNEQFF. The whole variable domain, filled in from reference TRBV5-1 and TRBJ2-1, reads KAGVTQTPRYLIKTRGQQVTLSCSPISGHRSVSWYQQTPGQGLQFLFEYFSETQRNKGNFPGRFSGRQFSNSRSEMNVSTLELGDSALYLCASSLVAPGVLSYNEQFFGPGTRLTVL.

The chain has TRBV11-2 and TRBJ1-5; 10 bases line up with TRBD1. There are 16 residues in the CDR3. Germline V gene data show CDR1 as SGHAT and CDR2 as FQNNGV. Unmatched junction bases numbered 4, after V lost 0 bases and J lost 5 bases. Here the CDR3 reads CASSLEGQGVDQPQHF. Here the CDR3 DNA reads TGTGCCAGCAGCTTAGAAGGACAGGGGGTCGATCAGCCCCAGCATTTT.

V is TRBV23-1 and J is TRBJ2-1; 10 bases agree with TRBD2. TRBV23-1 is an open reading frame, and its role is uncertain. V lost 8 bases to trimming and J lost 10 bases; unmatched junction nucleotides: 8. The CDR3 is made up of 13 amino acids. The CDR3 here is CASQREGQGEQFF. The DNA of the CDR3 is TGCGCCAGCCAGCGGGAGGGCCAGGGAGAGCAGTTCTTC.

Comment on this clone: One end of the junction fails to match germline, which may point to a read error. This chain connects TRBV6-5 to TRBJ1-1; D is unresolved. The CDR3 is 14 residues long. Germline V gives CDR1 MNHEY, CDR2 SVGAGI. CDR3 sequence: CASSGLRGNTEAFF. As DNA, the CDR3 is TGTGCTAGCAGCGGACTTCGGGGAAACACTGAAGCTTTCTTT.

The CDR3 loop is CASSRPGRTNTGELFF. The CDR3 region has the DNA TGTGCCAGCAGCCGACCCGGACGGACGAACACCGGGGAGCTGTTTTTT. The V and J genes are TRBV27 and TRBJ2-2; no clear D gene. The CDR3 loop spans 16 amino acids. Germline-derived CDR1 and CDR2 are MNHEY and SMNVEV (reference sequence). The V end was cut by 6 bases, the J end by 0 bases, with 14 bases between.

The sample holds one count of this clone. The chain links TRBV19 to TRBJ2-2, with D possibly matching TRBD2 (6 bases). This CDR3 has 14 residues. With 6 bases removed from V and 6 bases from J, the gap between germline ends came to 14 bases. Germline CDR1 is LNHDA and CDR2 is SQIVND (reference sequence). As DNA, the CDR3 is TGTGCCAGTAGAAGGCCCACGGGGGCCGGGGAGCTGTTTTTT. Translated, it gives CASRRPTGAGELFF. The complete variable domain, with remaining parts taken from reference TRBV19 and TRBJ2-2, reads DGGITQSPKYLFRKEGQNVTLSCEQNLNHDAMYWYRQDPGQGLRLIYYSQIVNDFQKGDIAEGYSVSREKKESFPLTVTSAQKNPTAFYLCASRRPTGAGELFFGEGSRLTVL.

The chain uses TRBV2 and TRBJ2-3; unclear D gene. Trimming took 6 bases from V and 0 from J, leaving 4 bases between them. CDR3 length: 12 amino acids. CDR1 and CDR2 (germline): SNHLY, FYNNEI. This CDR3 is CASRASTDTQYF. The CDR3 DNA follows: TGTGCCAGCAGGGCCAGCACAGATACGCAGTATTTT.

The chain is built from TRBV6-6 and TRBJ2-7; D gene unclear. V lost 0 bases to trimming and J lost 1 base, with 10 bases between them. In germline, CDR1 is MNHNY, CDR2 SVGAGI (reference sequence). The CDR3 loop spans 15 amino acids. The CDR3 DNA sequence: TGTGCCAGCAGTTACTCGCACAGCCTTTCCTACGAGCAGTACTTC. It yields the protein CASSYSHSLSYEQYF.

The chain couples TRBV6-5 to TRBJ1-5; D is uncertain. The CDR3 runs to 15 residues. With 5 bases removed from V and 4 bases from J, the gap between germline ends came to 15 bases. CDR1 is MNHEY and CDR2 is SVGAGI in the germline V gene. The CDR3 loop reads CASSPRTGLNQPQHF. In DNA form, the CDR3 reads TGTGCCAGCAGTCCCCGTACGGGGTTAAATCAGCCCCAGCATTTT.

The rearrangement uses TRBV28 and TRBJ2-1, with TRBD2 matching 9 bases. There are 15 residues in the CDR3. The germline V gene encodes CDR1 MDHEN and CDR2 SYDVKM. V shed 6 bases and J 4 bases; nucleotides not matched to a gene: 7. The chain's CDR3 is CASRRRLAEYNEQFF. CDR3 nucleotides: TGTGCCAGCAGAAGAAGACTAGCGGAATACAATGAGCAGTTCTTC.

A single count supports this clone. The gene calls are TRBV5-6 and TRBJ2-2; D not certain. V gave up 2 bases and J gave up 4 bases, with 12 bases separating them. This CDR3 comprises 15 residues. Germline V gene sequence: CDR1 SGHDT, CDR2 YYEEEE. The CDR3 DNA reads as TGTGCCAGCAGCTTTCCCCGACCGACCACCGGGGAGCTGTTTTTT. Translation: CASSFPRPTTGELFF.

V usage is TRBV18 and J usage is TRBJ1-1; 7 bases line up with TRBD1. The ends lost 4 bases at V and 3 bases at J; junction bases unmatched: 8. CDR1 and CDR2 from the germline V gene are KGHSH and LQKENI. The CDR3 extends over 15 amino acids. The CDR3 DNA follows: TGTGCCAGCTCACTAACGACAGGGACAGACACTGAAGCTTTCTTT. Translated: CASSLTTGTDTEAFF. The full variable domain, in which reference TRBV18 and TRBJ1-1 provide the parts outside the CDR3, is NAGVMQNPRHLVRRRGQEARLRCSPMKGHSHVYWYRQLPEEGLKFMVYLQKENIIDESGMPKERFSAEFPKEGPSILRIQQVVRGDSAAYFCASSLTTGTDTEAFFGQGTRLTVV.

This chain connects TRBV28 to TRBJ2-7, with 9 bases that match TRBD2. V gave up 3 bases and J gave up 1 base; unmatched junction bases: 4. Germline V gene data show CDR1 as MDHEN and CDR2 as SYDVKM. This CDR3 comprises 15 residues. The CDR3: CASSLGSGRSYEQYF. DNA of the CDR3: TGTGCCAGCAGTTTGGGTAGCGGGAGATCCTACGAGCAGTACTTC.

J is TRBJ1-1 and V is TRBV27; D ambiguous. CDR1 and CDR2 (germline): MNHEY, SMNVEV (reference sequence). The CDR3 totals 17 residues. Trimming took 6 bases from V and 0 from J, leaving 20 bases between them. The CDR3 DNA reads as TGTGCCAGCAGCGAAGGCCCTATTGGCTCCATGAACACTGAAGCTTTCTTT. This codes for CASSEGPIGSMNTEAFF.

The genes are TRBV15 and TRBJ2-7, with TRBD2 identical over 8 bases. Germline values: CDR1 LNHNV, CDR2 YYDKDF (reference sequence). CDR3 length: 15 amino acids. J gave up 1 base and V 1 base, and 3 bases lay outside the gene matches. DNA of the CDR3: TGTGCCACCAGCAGAGGGACTAGCTGGTCCTACGAGCAGTACTTC. Its protein is CATSRGTSWSYEQYF.

Notes on this clone: Additional DNA sequences in this sample encode the identical CDR3. The chain links TRBV27 to TRBJ2-7, with TRBD1 matching over 9 bases. CDR3 length: 14 amino acids. Germline values: CDR1 MNHEY, CDR2 SMNVEV (reference sequence). After removal of 6 bases from V and 2 bases from J, the junction contained 5 bases not matched to a gene. This CDR3 reads CASRGQGTPYEQYF. The CDR3 DNA sequence: TGTGCCAGCAGAGGACAGGGGACCCCCTACGAGCAGTACTTC.

This clone occurred once. The V and J genes are TRBV11-2 and TRBJ2-5; 7 bases are shared with TRBD2. There are 15 residues in the CDR3. The J segment lost 4 bases and the V segment lost 4 bases, leaving 9 bases of the junction unmatched. Per the germline V gene, CDR1 is SGHAT and CDR2 is FQNNGV. CDR3 amino acids: CASSSKAGTGETQYF. Here the CDR3 DNA reads TGTGCCAGCAGCTCAAAAGCGGGAACAGGAGAGACCCAGTACTTC.

A note on this clone: In the same sample, other DNA sequences code for this CDR3. The J gene is TRBJ2-3, the V gene TRBV7-2; D is unresolved. Trimming left V 0 bases short and J 2 bases short, with 6 bases between. In germline, CDR1 is SGHTA, CDR2 FQGNSA. The CDR3 loop spans 14 amino acids. CDR3 bases: TGTGCCAGCAGCTTAGCGGGATCCACAGATACGCAGTATTTT. This codes for CASSLAGSTDTQYF.

This clone has just one count. The V and J genes are TRBV28 and TRBJ2-7; 12 nucleotides agree with TRBD2. Germline trimming cut 5 bases from V and 6 bases from J; bases unmatched to any gene: 11. This CDR3 is built from 16 residues. Germline lookup yields CDR1 MDHEN and CDR2 SYDVKM. DNA of the CDR3: TGTGCCAGCAGTCGCCTAGCGGGAGGGGCTTGGGGCGAGCAGTACTTC. It is translated as CASSRLAGGAWGEQYF.

V is TRBV5-1 and J is TRBJ2-5, with no clear D. The CDR3 extends over 14 amino acids. Germline V gives CDR1 SGHRS, CDR2 YFSETQ. V shed 0 bases and J shed 5 bases, with 11 bases lying between them. The CDR3 reads CASSLGTQRETQYF. CDR3 sequence (DNA): TGCGCCAGCAGCTTGGGCACGCAACGGGAGACCCAGTACTTC. The full variable domain, completed using reference TRBV5-1 and TRBJ2-5, is KAGVTQTPRYLIKTRGQQVTLSCSPISGHRSVSWYQQTPGQGLQFLFEYFSETQRNKGNFPGRFSGRQFSNSRSEMNVSTLELGDSALYLCASSLGTQRETQYFGPGTRLLVL.

For the CDR3, the DNA is TGTGCCAGCTCACCATTCGTGGGGTACCAAGAGACCCAGTACTTC. This gives the protein CASSPFVGYQETQYF. V is TRBV18 and J is TRBJ2-5; D is uncertain. This CDR3 has 15 amino acids. Trimming removed 2 bases at V and 0 bases at J, with 10 bases between. Germline V gives CDR1 KGHSH, CDR2 LQKENI.

This chain links TRBV7-2 with TRBJ2-1; perhaps TRBD2 as D (6 bases). From germline, CDR1 is SGHTA and CDR2 FQGNSA. Trimming pared 1 base from V and 4 bases from J, leaving 14 bases between. This CDR3 is 16 amino acids long. The CDR3 coding sequence is TGTGCCAGCAGCTTAGAGGGTAGCGGATCATACAATGAGCAGTTCTTC. It encodes CASSLEGSGSYNEQFF.

CDR3 in DNA: TGTGCCAGCAGGGCGACAGGGATCCGCAATCAGCCCCAGCATTTT. Translated, it gives CASRATGIRNQPQHF. V usage is TRBV27 and J usage is TRBJ1-5; 7 nucleotides line up with TRBD1. V shed 6 bases, J shed 2 bases, and the junction held 7 bases outside the gene matches. Per the germline V gene, CDR1 is MNHEY and CDR2 is SMNVEV (reference sequence). The CDR3 consists of 15 residues.

This chain joins TRBV27 and TRBJ2-7; tentative D call: TRBD1 (6 bases). Germline CDR1 and CDR2: MNHEY and SMNVEV (reference sequence). The CDR3 is 13 residues long. The germline V and J ends were trimmed by 10 bases and 6 bases, with 19 bases remaining between them. The chain's CDR3 is CATLDSRRREQYF. The CDR3 region has the DNA TGTGCCACCTTGGACAGCAGAAGGCGCGAGCAGTACTTC.

The rearrangement joins TRBV6-5 to TRBJ2-3; TRBD2 matches 8 bases. J gave up 0 bases and V 2 bases, and 4 bases lay outside the gene matches. Germline values: CDR1 MNHEY, CDR2 SVGAGI. The CDR3 has 16 residues. The CDR3: CASSYGASGSTDTQYF. The CDR3 DNA reads as TGTGCCAGCAGTTACGGCGCTAGCGGGAGCACAGATACGCAGTATTTT.

The V call is TRBV19, the J call TRBJ1-5, with D perhaps matching TRBD1 (5 bases). This CDR3 has 15 residues. Trimming cost V 3 bases and J 5 bases, with 14 bases left between them. Germline V lookup: CDR1 LNHDA, CDR2 SQIVND (reference sequence). The chain's CDR3 is CASSIRAGSYQPQHF. The CDR3 DNA is TGTGCCAGTAGTATTAGGGCAGGGTCTTATCAGCCCCAGCATTTT.

This clone was detected once. The chain links TRBV2 to TRBJ2-3; 10 nucleotides line up with TRBD2. The CDR3 totals 19 residues. The germline CDR1 and CDR2 sequences are SNHLY and FYNNEI. V dropped 6 bases and J dropped 3; count of bases not matched to a gene: 18. The CDR3 coding sequence is TGTGCCAGCAGGCGGGGACTAGCGCCCTTGCCCGAGAGTACAGATACGCAGTATTTT. It encodes CASRRGLAPLPESTDTQYF.